This TCR beta chain was retrieved from a study of blood T cells in healthy people across ages (dated by TCRdb to about 2015). About the full investigation: In model experiments, template switching captured roughly one uniquely barcoded TCR beta cDNA molecule for every two T cells. The study measured age-related changes in TCR beta repertoire diversity using deep sequencing normalized with unique cDNA molecular identifiers. The donors were divided into four age groups: young (average around 16 years), middle-aged (approximately 41), aged (approximately 62) and long-lived (about 84). To avoid experimental bias, donors of different ages were randomly spread across the sequencing lanes. Two additional independent replicas of 1 million unique cDNA reads from the same blood draw were analyzed for two donors (one aged 18 to 30 and one aged 80 or older). Summary of the overall study and its limitations: The long-lived group showed more naive CD4+ T cells, fewer expanded clones and increased TCR diversity than the aged group, suggesting age selection. Because donor CMV infection status was unknown, age-related changes in expanded clonotypes were potentially confounded. As age increased, observed TCR beta diversity per million T cells dropped in a roughly linear way, and a significant reduction was already evident by age approximately 40. Conclusive comparison of naive and antigen-experienced compartments was prevented by the profiling of bulk unsorted PBMCs. Estimates of total diversity from one million sequenced T cells were regarded as lower bounds and underestimates. A strong correlation was found between observed TCR beta diversity and the percentage of naive T cells measured by flow cytometry.

This clonotype showed up many times. Which antigen it targets is not known. No base-level quality is on record; no much larger clone is a single base apart. The donors were some 39 Caucasian individuals from Russia, aged roughly 6 to 100 years, who were systemically healthy. Each donor gave 8 to 10 milliliters of peripheral blood, collected into EDTA-treated Vacutainer tubes. Ficoll-Paque density-gradient centrifugation was used to isolate PBMCs, with at least 7 million per sample. Trizol reagent was used to extract total RNA from PBMCs, with at least 5.5 micrograms per sample. The percentages of naive CD45RAhigh/CD27high T cells were determined by flow cytometry on a PBMC aliquot from every donor. Libraries were constructed by 5' RACE. The instrument given in TCRdb is Illumina HiSeq 2500. A second roughly 6 to 12 cycle PCR used a sample-barcoded 5' primer and a J-beta primer mix. A unique molecular identifier was introduced onto each TCR beta cDNA molecule by a template-switch 5' adaptor carrying 12 random nucleotides. Each sample yielded at least 2.5 million CDR3-containing paired-end reads. First-strand cDNA was synthesized from all RNA with the Mint cDNA synthesis kit, primed by a TRBC-specific oligonucleotide. After uracil-DNA glycosylase treatment, a first 18-cycle PCR used universal primers M1SS and BC2_uni_R on all cDNA. As for the authors' bioinformatics: Each sample was normalized by randomly selecting 1 million high-quality reads, each carrying a distinct molecular identifier. Instead of being binned into consensus sequences, reads that shared molecular identifiers were thrown out. MiTCR, set to a Q25 quality threshold and the strictest error-elimination algorithm, was used for CDR3 identification, clonotype clustering and error correction. A nonparametric unseen species model with Euler transformation was used to estimate a lower bound on total TCR beta diversity. The public reads were run again by TCRdb, first through fastp at Q25 and then through MiXCR, and only productive beta chains were kept. Identical CDR3 proteins give one entry, which carries the most common genes and DNA. TCRdb's processing, not the authors' own work, is the source of the V and J calls. The sample has fewer than 950,000 distinct CDR3 sequences on record, roughly 40% of them singletons. Under 15% of the sample is held by the ten biggest clonotypes.

Unmatched junction bases come to 9, with V trimmed by 3 bases and J by 3 bases. Spanning cysteine to phenylalanine, the CDR3 consists of 15 amino acids. Just CDR3 DNA is preserved here, 45 bases in frame from base 1. Taken from the germline V gene (reference sequence), the CDR1 and CDR2 loops are DFQATT and SNEGSKA. Input material: blood. The sequence was obtained from a man younger than 35 in good health. The chain was built from TRBV20-1 and TRBJ2-7; a stretch of 9 junction bases matches TRBD1. The base sequence is TGCAGTGCTAGCACCAGGACAGGGGACTTCTACGAGCAGTACTTC. It codes for CSASTRTGDFYEQYF.